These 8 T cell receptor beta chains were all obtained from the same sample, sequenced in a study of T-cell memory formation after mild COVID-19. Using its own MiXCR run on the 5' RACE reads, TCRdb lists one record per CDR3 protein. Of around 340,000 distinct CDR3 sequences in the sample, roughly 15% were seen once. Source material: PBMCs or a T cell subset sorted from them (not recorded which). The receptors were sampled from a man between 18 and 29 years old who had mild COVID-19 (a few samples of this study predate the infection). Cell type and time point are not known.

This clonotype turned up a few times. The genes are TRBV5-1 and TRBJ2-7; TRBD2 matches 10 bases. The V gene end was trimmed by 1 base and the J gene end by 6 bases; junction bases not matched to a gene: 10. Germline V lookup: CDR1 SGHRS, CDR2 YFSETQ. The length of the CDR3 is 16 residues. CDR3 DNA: TGCGCCAGCAGCTTGAGCCCTAGCGGGGGCCTATCCGAGCAGTACTTC. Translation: CASSLSPSGGLSEQYF.

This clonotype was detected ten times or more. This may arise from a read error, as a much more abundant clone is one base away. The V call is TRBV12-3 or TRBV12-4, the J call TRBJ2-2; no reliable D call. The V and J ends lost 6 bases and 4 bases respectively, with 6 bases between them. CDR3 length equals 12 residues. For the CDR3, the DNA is TGTGCCAGCAGCTTCGGCACCGGGGAGCTGTTTTTT. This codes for CASSFGTGELFF.

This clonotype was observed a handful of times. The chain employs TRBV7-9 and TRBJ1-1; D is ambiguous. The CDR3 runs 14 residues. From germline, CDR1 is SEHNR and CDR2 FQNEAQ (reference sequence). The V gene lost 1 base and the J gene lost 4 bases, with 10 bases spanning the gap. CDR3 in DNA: TGTGCCAGCAGCTTAGTTTGGGGTGTCACTGAAGCTTTCTTT. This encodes CASSLVWGVTEAFF.

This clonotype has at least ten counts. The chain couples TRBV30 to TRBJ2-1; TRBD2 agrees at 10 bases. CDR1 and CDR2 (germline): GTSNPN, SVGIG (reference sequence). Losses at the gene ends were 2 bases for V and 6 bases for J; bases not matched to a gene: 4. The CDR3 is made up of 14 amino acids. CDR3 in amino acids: CAWSPLAGANEQFF. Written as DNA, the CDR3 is TGTGCCTGGAGTCCGCTAGCGGGGGCCAATGAGCAGTTCTTC.

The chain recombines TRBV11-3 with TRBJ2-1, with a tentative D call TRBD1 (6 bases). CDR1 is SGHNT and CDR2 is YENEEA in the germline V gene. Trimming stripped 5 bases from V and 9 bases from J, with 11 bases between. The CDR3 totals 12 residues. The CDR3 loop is CASSEQGIEQFF. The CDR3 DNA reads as TGTGCCAGCAGCGAACAGGGTATTGAGCAGTTCTTC. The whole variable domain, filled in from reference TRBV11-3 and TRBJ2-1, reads EAGVVQSPRYKIIEKKQPVAFWCNPISGHNTLYWYLQNLGQGPELLIRYENEEAVDDSQLPKDRFSAERLKGVDSTLKIQPAELGDSAVYLCASSEQGIEQFFGPGTRLTVL.

The CDR3 sequence: CASSPWTGLGEQYF. CDR3 DNA: TGCGCCAGCAGCCCGTGGACAGGGTTAGGCGAGCAGTACTTC. The chain has TRBV5-1 and TRBJ2-7; TRBD1 agrees at 8 bases. CDR1 is SGHRS and CDR2 is YFSETQ in the germline V gene. The CDR3 loop spans 14 amino acids. V shed 4 bases, J shed 6 bases, and the junction held 9 bases outside the gene matches. Filled out from reference TRBV5-1 and TRBJ2-7, the complete variable domain reads KAGVTQTPRYLIKTRGQQVTLSCSPISGHRSVSWYQQTPGQGLQFLFEYFSETQRNKGNFPGRFSGRQFSNSRSEMNVSTLELGDSALYLCASSPWTGLGEQYFGPGTRLTVT.

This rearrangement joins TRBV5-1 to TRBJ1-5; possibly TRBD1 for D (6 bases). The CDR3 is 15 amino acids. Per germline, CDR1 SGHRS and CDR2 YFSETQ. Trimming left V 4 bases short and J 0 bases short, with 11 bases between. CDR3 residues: CASSAGQNSNQPQHF. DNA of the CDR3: TGCGCCAGCAGCGCCGGACAGAATAGCAATCAGCCCCAGCATTTT.

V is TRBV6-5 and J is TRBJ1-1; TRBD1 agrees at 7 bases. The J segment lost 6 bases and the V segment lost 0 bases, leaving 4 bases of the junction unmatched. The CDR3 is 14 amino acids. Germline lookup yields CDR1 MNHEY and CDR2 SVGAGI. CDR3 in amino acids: CASSYSGGRAEAFF. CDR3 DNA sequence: TGTGCCAGCAGTTACTCAGGGGGCAGGGCTGAAGCTTTCTTT.